The T cell receptor (beta chain) under discussion was sequenced for a study of beta chain features in type 1 diabetes. Since all of the isolated RNA was reverse transcribed, expressed TCRB transcripts were what got sequenced. Repertoires were generated with immunoSEQ multiplex PCR, while TCRdb's copy carries only in-frame clones and drops some. In the table there are under 450,000 clones, about 16% of which are singletons. Purity above 95% was achieved in all sorted populations. V lost 6 bases to trimming and J lost 1 base, with 9 bases between them. CDR1 MNHNS and CDR2 SASEGT come from the germline V gene. The CDR3 is made up of 14 amino acids.

The chain carries TRBV6-1 and TRBJ2-2, with a tentative D call TRBD1 (6 bases). The TCR originated in a woman between 18 and 29 years old in good health. Sequencing was carried out using naive CD4+ T cells from blood. CDR3 DNA sequence: TGTGCCAGCAGGGCAGGGGTGAACACCGGGGAGCTGTTTTTT. Protein: CASRAGVNTGELFF.